One T cell receptor beta chain is described in this entry. In the original analysis: Scientists estimated how many nucleated cells there were by amplifying reference gene primers. The protocol was immunoSEQ multiplex PCR, while the TCRdb copy is restricted to in-frame clones and leaves out a portion. The V and J calls and the clone size are those of that table, but D and trimming were determined from the DNA. Of 100,000 to 120,000 clones in the sample, roughly 76% were seen once. This sample is drawn from a study of blood T cell repertoires in COVID-19. Overall study context: T cells, B-cell-depleted T cells, or PBMCs supplied cDNA or gDNA.

Germline V lookup: CDR1 SNHLY, CDR2 FYNNEI. Trimming pared 6 bases from V and 0 bases from J, leaving 8 bases between. The CDR3 runs to 14 residues. Material: peripheral blood. This receptor was identified in a woman in her sixties or seventies with acute or convalescent COVID-19. The V and J genes are TRBV2 and TRBJ2-2; D is uncertain. This CDR3 reads CASSERPNTGELFF. CDR3 sequence (DNA): TGTGCCAGCAGCGAGCGACCGAACACCGGGGAGCTGTTTTTT.